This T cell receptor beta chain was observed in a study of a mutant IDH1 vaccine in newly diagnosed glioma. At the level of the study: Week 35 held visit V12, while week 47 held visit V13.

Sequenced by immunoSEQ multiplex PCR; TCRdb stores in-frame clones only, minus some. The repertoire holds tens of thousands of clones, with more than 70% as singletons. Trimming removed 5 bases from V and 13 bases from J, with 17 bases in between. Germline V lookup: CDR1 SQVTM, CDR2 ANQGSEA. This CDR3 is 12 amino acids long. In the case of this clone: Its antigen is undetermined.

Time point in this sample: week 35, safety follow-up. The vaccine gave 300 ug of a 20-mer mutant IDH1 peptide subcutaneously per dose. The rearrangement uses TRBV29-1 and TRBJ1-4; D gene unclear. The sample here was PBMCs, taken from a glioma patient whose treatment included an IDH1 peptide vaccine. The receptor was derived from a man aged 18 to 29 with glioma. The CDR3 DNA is TGCAGCGTTTCCGCGACCCGTGGAGGACTGTTTTTT. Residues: CSVSATRGGLFF. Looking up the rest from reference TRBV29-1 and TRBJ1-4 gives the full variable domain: SAVISQKPSRDICQRGTSLTIQCQVDSQVTMMFWYRQQPGQSLTLIATANQGSEATYESGFVIDKFPISRPNLTFSTLTVSNMSPEDSSIYLCSVSATRGGLFFGSGTQLSVL.